This TCR beta chain was obtained from a study of blood T cell repertoires in COVID-19. As for the study in general: Acute and convalescent COVID-19 samples came from the United States, Italy and Spain. Sample material is recorded as cDNA or gDNA derived from T cells, B-cell-depleted T cells, or PBMCs.

Per the germline V gene, CDR1 is SGHDT and CDR2 is YYEEEE. The CDR3 has 16 residues. V lost 4 bases and J lost 5; bases outside the gene matches: 13. In the authors' workflow: From reference gene primer amplification, estimates of nucleated cell counts were derived. Produced via immunoSEQ multiplex PCR; TCRdb's table is partial and in-frame only. The V and J calls and clone size are taken from that table; D and trimming were inferred from the DNA. Found here are about 280,000 clones, roughly 86% of them singletons; the top ten hold 2% to 2.5%. This receptor was identified in a woman aged 25 to 39 who had recovered from COVID-19. The chain combines TRBV5-6 with TRBJ1-1, with 8 bases fitting TRBD1. The source material was peripheral blood. CDR3 region: CASSPPPQGAWTEAFF. In DNA form, the CDR3 reads TGTGCCAGCAGCCCCCCACCGCAGGGGGCATGGACTGAAGCTTTCTTT.